The clone carrying this T cell receptor beta chain came up a few times. This entry is derived from a study of T-cell memory formation after mild COVID-19. One entry per CDR3 protein results from TCRdb running MiXCR on the 5' RACE reads. This sample has some 68,000 distinct CDR3 sequences; 15% to 20% occur once, and the top ten carry around 31%. There are 15 residues in the CDR3. The germline V gene has CDR1 LNHNV and CDR2 YYDKDF (reference sequence). Trimming shortened V by 5 bases and J by 0 bases, and 14 bases separated the two germline ends. This sequence was found in an adult woman who had mild COVID-19 (a few samples of this study predate the infection). Cell type and time point are not known. V usage is TRBV15 and J usage is TRBJ2-7; weak D call: TRBD1 (6 bases). Material: PBMCs or a T cell subset sorted from them (not recorded which). CDR3 DNA: TGTGCCACCAGCTTGCACCGGGACATCTCCTACGAGCAGTACTTC. It encodes CATSLHRDISYEQYF.